These 13 T cell receptor beta chains originate from one sample sequenced in a study of human T cells and chemical hapten exposure. One entry per CDR3 protein, called by TCRdb with MiXCR from the RACE reads. The data contain approximately 320,000 distinct CDR3 sequences, 5.5% of them singletons. As to time point: pre-sensitization, week 0. The treatment: therapeutic diphenylcyclopropenone sensitization with weekly scalp DPC. The sample here was whole blood, taken in connection with sensitization to the hapten diphenylcyclopropenone (DPC). These receptor sequences come from a woman in her late teens or twenties with alopecia areata. Some clones in this sample may be carry-over from other donors' samples.

This rearrangement joins TRBV2 to TRBJ1-6, with D possibly matching TRBD1 (6 bases). V shed 6 bases and J shed 7 bases, with 13 bases lying between them. This CDR3 region has 14 residues. Germline V CDR1 and CDR2: SNHLY, FYNNEI. As DNA, the CDR3 is TGTGCCAGCAGACAGGGTGTGGTGAATTCACCCCTCCACTTT. It yields the protein CASRQGVVNSPLHF. Filled out from reference TRBV2 and TRBJ1-6, the complete variable domain reads EPEVTQTPSHQVTQMGQEVILRCVPISNHLYFYWYRQILGQKVEFLVSFYNNEISEKSEIFDDQFSVERPDGSNFTLKIRSTKLEDSAMYFCASRQGVVNSPLHFGNGTRLTVT.

This clonotype was seen ten or more times. V usage is TRBV6-2 or TRBV6-3 and J usage is TRBJ2-1, with D perhaps matching TRBD2 (6 bases). V lost 2 bases and J 6 bases, leaving 11 bases between the germline ends. This CDR3 spans 14 amino acids. CDR1 and CDR2 from the germline V gene are MNHEY and SVGEGT. This chain's CDR3 is CASSYATSTNEQFF. CDR3 bases: TGTGCCAGCAGTTACGCTACTAGCACCAATGAGCAGTTCTTC.

In its sample, this clonotype was seen a few times. J is TRBJ1-4 and V is TRBV7-2; the match to TRBD1 covers 7 bases. J was trimmed by 10 bases and V by 3 bases; bases with no gene match: 11. Germline assignment: CDR1 SGHTA and CDR2 FQGNSA. This CDR3 has 15 amino acids. The CDR3 reads CASSLTDREIGKLFF. CDR3 nucleotide sequence: TGTGCCAGCAGCTTGACTGACAGGGAAATCGGAAAACTGTTTTTT.

This sequence joins TRBV12-3 or TRBV12-4 and TRBJ2-3; tentatively, D is TRBD1 or TRBD2 (5 bases each). This CDR3 region has 13 residues. Deletions cut 5 bases from V and 6 bases from J, with 12 bases between. The CDR3 loop is CASSRGDGDTQYF. CDR3 nucleotides: TGTGCCAGCAGTCGAGGGGATGGCGATACGCAGTATTTT.

This clonotype has ten or more counts. V is TRBV4-2 and J is TRBJ1-1; D remains unclear. Germline V gene sequence: CDR1 LGHNA, CDR2 YNFKEQ. Trimming left V 1 base short and J 4 bases short, with 19 bases between. This CDR3 region has 17 residues. The CDR3 DNA reads TGTGCCAGCAGCCAAGGCGAAGGAATACAGCCAGGCACTGAAGCTTTCTTT. It translates to CASSQGEGIQPGTEAFF.

This clonotype has more than one count but fewer than ten. This chain uses TRBV7-2 with TRBJ1-1; D unclear. The length of the CDR3 is 14 residues. Trimming pared 5 bases from V and 1 base from J, leaving 11 bases between. Germline V gene data show CDR1 as SGHTA and CDR2 as FQGNSA. The CDR3 region has the DNA TGTGCCAGCAGCACCCGATCAGGGAACACTGAAGCTTTCTTT. This translates into CASSTRSGNTEAFF.

This clonotype showed up many times. The genes are TRBV7-8 and TRBJ2-7; TRBD2 agrees at 12 bases. The CDR3 has 16 residues. The ends lost 5 bases at V and 1 base at J; junction bases unmatched: 6. The germline V gene encodes CDR1 SGHVS and CDR2 FQNEAQ. This CDR3 reads CASSRKGLAGSYEQYF. In nucleotides, the CDR3 is TGTGCCAGCAGCCGGAAGGGACTAGCGGGTTCCTACGAGCAGTACTTC.

This clonotype was detected many times. V is TRBV12-3 or TRBV12-4 and J is TRBJ1-3, with D unclear. The CDR3 is made up of 14 amino acids. V lost 7 bases, J lost 4 bases, and 14 bases lay in between. CDR3 sequence (DNA): TGTGCCAGCACCGAAACAAGTCCGGGAAACACCATATATTTT. It codes for CASTETSPGNTIYF.

This clonotype came up a few times. The chain links TRBV10-3 to TRBJ1-2; weak D call: TRBD1 (6 bases). Germline V gene sequence: CDR1 ENHRY, CDR2 SYGVKD. V gave up 3 bases and J gave up 6 bases, with 11 bases separating them. This CDR3 is built from 13 residues. DNA for the CDR3: TGTGCCATCAGTGAAGAACAGGGAAATGGCTACACCTTC. Its protein is CAISEEQGNGYTF.

This clonotype was recorded many times. The chain carries TRBV9 and TRBJ2-3; a weak D match, TRBD2 (5 bases). The CDR3 has 12 residues. V was shortened by 7 bases and J by 2 bases, with 8 bases between the two germline ends. In germline, CDR1 is SGDLS, CDR2 YYNGEE. In DNA form, the CDR3 reads TGTGCCAGCCGGGGTGTCACAGATACGCAGTATTTT. This translates into CASRGVTDTQYF.

The chain recombines TRBV28 with TRBJ2-1, with 9 bases that match TRBD1. This CDR3 has 17 residues. CDR1 and CDR2 from the germline V gene are MDHEN and SYDVKM. With 3 bases clipped from V and 7 bases from J, the junction kept 13 bases outside the gene matches. The CDR3 DNA reads as TGTGCCAGCAGTTTGTCCCAAGTAGGACAGGGGCGAAATGAGCAGTTCTTC. Translating gives CASSLSQVGQGRNEQFF.

There are many counts of this clonotype. The CDR3 coding sequence is TGCAGCGGAGGGACAGGGTATGGTGAAGCTTTCTTT. Translation: CSGGTGYGEAFF. This rearrangement joins TRBV29-1 to TRBJ1-1; 9 positions match TRBD1. The germline CDR1 and CDR2 sequences are SQVTM and ANQGSEA. CDR3 size: 12 residues. The V and J ends lost 7 bases and 7 bases, in that order; junction bases with no gene match: 7.

This clonotype was counted at least ten times. The rearrangement joins TRBV21-1 to TRBJ1-5. TRBV21-1 is marked as a pseudogene. The CDR3 has 14 amino acids. CDR3 in amino acids: CASSKAAINQPQHF. The CDR3 nucleotides are TGTGCCAGCAGCAAAGCGGCCATCAATCAGCCCCAGCATTTT.